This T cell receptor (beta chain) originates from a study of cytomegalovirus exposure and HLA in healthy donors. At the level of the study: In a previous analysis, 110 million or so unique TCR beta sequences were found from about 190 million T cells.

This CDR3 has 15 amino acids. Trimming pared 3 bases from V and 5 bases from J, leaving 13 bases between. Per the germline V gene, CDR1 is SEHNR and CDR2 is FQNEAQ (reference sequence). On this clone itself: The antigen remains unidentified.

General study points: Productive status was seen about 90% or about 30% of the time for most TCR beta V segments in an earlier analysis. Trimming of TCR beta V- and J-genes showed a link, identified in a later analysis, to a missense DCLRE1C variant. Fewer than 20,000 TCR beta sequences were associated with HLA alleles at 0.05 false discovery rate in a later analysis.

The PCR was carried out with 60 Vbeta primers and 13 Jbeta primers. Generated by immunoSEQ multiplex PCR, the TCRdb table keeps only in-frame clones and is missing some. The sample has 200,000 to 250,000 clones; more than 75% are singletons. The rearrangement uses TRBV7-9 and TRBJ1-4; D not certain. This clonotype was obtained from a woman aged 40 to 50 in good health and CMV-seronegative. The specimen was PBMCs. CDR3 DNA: TGTGCCAGCAGCTTCGGTTCCCACAGCAATGAAAAACTGTTTTTT. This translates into CASSFGSHSNEKLFF.